The clone carrying this TCR beta chain is a singleton in its sample. The method was immunoSEQ multiplex PCR; TCRdb's version includes in-frame clones alone and lacks a portion of them. The data hold over 250,000 clones, with roughly 90% observed a single time. This entry comes from a study of blood T cell repertoires in COVID-19. This CDR3 spans 13 amino acids. V lost 4 bases, J lost 3 bases, and 2 bases stayed unmatched. The germline V gene encodes CDR1 SGHNT and CDR2 YYREEE (reference sequence). This chain connects TRBV5-4 to TRBJ1-2; 8 bases map to TRBD1. What was sequenced was PBMCs or T cells enriched from blood (not recorded which). The source of this sequence is a woman in her sixties who had recovered from COVID-19. This chain's CDR3 is CASSPDRDYGYTF. CDR3 sequence (DNA): TGTGCCAGCAGCCCGGACAGGGACTATGGCTACACCTTC.